The 4 T cell receptor beta chains in this list originate from one sample, sequenced in a study of blood T cell repertoires in COVID-19. The protocol was immunoSEQ multiplex PCR, while the TCRdb copy is restricted to in-frame clones and leaves out a portion. The sample shows 270,000 or so clones, roughly 88% of them seen only once. Sequencing used peripheral blood. All receptors come from a young woman with active or convalescent COVID-19.

The gene calls are TRBV5-1 and TRBJ2-1, with 8 bases fitting TRBD1. Germline lookup yields CDR1 SGHRS and CDR2 YFSETQ. The junction had 9 bases not matched to a gene; V was cut back by 0 bases and J by 7 bases. The CDR3 extends over 16 amino acids. The CDR3 is CASSLDGQGIINEQFF. The CDR3 nucleotides are TGCGCCAGCAGCTTGGACGGACAGGGTATTATTAATGAGCAGTTCTTC. Supplemented by reference TRBV5-1 and TRBJ2-1, the full variable domain reads KAGVTQTPRYLIKTRGQQVTLSCSPISGHRSVSWYQQTPGQGLQFLFEYFSETQRNKGNFPGRFSGRQFSNSRSEMNVSTLELGDSALYLCASSLDGQGIINEQFFGPGTRLTVL.

The chain joins TRBV7-9 to TRBJ1-2; possible D gene TRBD1, 5 bases. The CDR3 is 13 residues long. Trimming removed 6 bases from V and 4 bases from J, with 12 bases in between. The germline V gene encodes CDR1 SEHNR and CDR2 FQNEAQ (reference sequence). The CDR3 region is CASSQRGGYGYTF. The DNA for the CDR3 is TGTGCCAGCAGTCAAAGGGGTGGCTATGGCTACACCTTC.

This clone has just one count. The CDR3 protein is CASSQDLAGAGDTQYF. CDR3 DNA: TGTGCCAGCAGCCAAGATTTAGCGGGGGCGGGAGATACGCAGTATTTT. The V and J genes are TRBV3-1 (or the pseudogene TRBV3-2) and TRBJ2-3; TRBD2 matches at 9 bases. With 0 bases clipped from V and 5 bases from J, the junction kept 6 bases outside the gene matches. The germline V gene has CDR1 LGHDT and CDR2 YNNKEL (reference sequence). The CDR3 has 16 residues.

CDR3 residues: CASSPSQGSGNTIYF. The CDR3 DNA sequence: TGTGCCAGCTCACCTTCGCAGGGCTCTGGAAACACCATATATTTT. The chain links TRBV18 to TRBJ1-3; TRBD1 is a possible D gene (5 bases). The CDR3 contains 15 residues. Trimming removed 3 bases at V and 0 bases at J, with 9 bases between. Germline V CDR1 and CDR2: KGHSH, LQKENI.